The 9 T cell receptor beta chains below all came from one sample that was sequenced in a study of cytomegalovirus exposure and HLA in healthy donors. The PCR contained 60 Vbeta and 13 Jbeta primers. Assay used: immunoSEQ multiplex PCR; TCRdb lists only in-frame clones, some missing. This sample has about 78,000 clones, with approximately 72% found just once. Sequenced sample: PBMCs. Source of these receptors: a woman in her 40s in good health and CMV-seropositive.

J is TRBJ2-3 and V is TRBV15, with D perhaps TRBD1 (6 bases). The ends were cut back, 3 bases at V and 5 bases at J, with 18 bases in the middle. Germline V CDR1 and CDR2: LNHNV, YYDKDF (reference sequence). This CDR3 spans 16 amino acids. The CDR3 sequence: CATSRREKQGQDTQYF. The CDR3 DNA is TGTGCCACCAGCAGGAGGGAAAAACAGGGTCAAGATACGCAGTATTTT.

The chain joins TRBV29-1 to TRBJ1-1, with a possible D match to TRBD1 (5 bases). Germline V gene lookup returns CDR1 SQVTM and CDR2 ANQGSEA. The CDR3 consists of 13 residues. The V and J ends lost 2 bases and 2 bases respectively, with 9 bases between them. CDR3 coding DNA: TGCAGCGTTGAAATGACAGTAAACACTGAAGCTTTCTTT. This sequence encodes CSVEMTVNTEAFF.

The chain combines TRBV4-1 with TRBJ2-4, with TRBD1 identical over 8 bases. With 6 bases clipped from V and 8 bases from J, the junction kept 6 bases outside the gene matches. Germline V lookup: CDR1 MGHRA, CDR2 YSYEKL. The length of the CDR3 is 13 residues. The CDR3 sequence is CASSLNRGDIQYF. CDR3 DNA: TGCGCCAGCAGTCTAAACAGGGGGGACATTCAGTACTTC.

V is TRBV30 and J is TRBJ2-4; 9 positions match TRBD2. Germline V gene data show CDR1 as GTSNPN and CDR2 as SVGIG (reference sequence). The CDR3 is 19 amino acids. The trim removed 1 base at V and 0 bases at J, leaving 13 bases unmatched. The CDR3: CAWSGLGTSGRLAKNIQYF. DNA of the CDR3: TGTGCCTGGAGTGGCTTAGGAACTAGCGGGCGCTTAGCCAAAAACATTCAGTACTTC.

The gene calls are TRBV4-2 and TRBJ2-1; 7 bases align to TRBD2. The V gene's germline CDR1 is LGHNA and CDR2 YNFKEQ. The CDR3 runs to 16 residues. Trimming took 0 bases from V and 1 from J; bases not matched to a gene: 3. The CDR3 DNA is TGTGCCAGCAGCCAAGATGTGGGGGGGTCCTACAATGAGCAGTTCTTC. Amino acid sequence: CASSQDVGGSYNEQFF.

The rearrangement joins TRBV18 to TRBJ2-7; D is possibly TRBD1 (6 bases). The CDR3 sequence is 17 residues long. Per the germline V gene, CDR1 is KGHSH and CDR2 is LQKENI. V was cut by 0 bases and J by 3 bases, with 18 bases left in between. CDR3 region: CASSPPTGQGIGYEQYF. The CDR3 DNA reads as TGTGCCAGCTCACCACCGACAGGACAAGGAATAGGCTACGAGCAGTACTTC.

Of note for this clone: A junction end diverges from the germline sequence, so it may reflect a read error. This chain joins TRBV5-1 and TRBJ2-3; TRBD2 agrees at 13 bases. The CDR3 extends over 16 amino acids. Looked up from germline, CDR1 is SGHRS and CDR2 is YFSETQ. The chain's CDR3 is CANSRGTSGVIDTQYF. For the CDR3, the DNA is TGCGCCAACAGCCGAGGGACTAGCGGGGTCATAGATACGCAGTATTTT.

V and J are TRBV29-1 and TRBJ2-2; 8 nucleotides line up with TRBD1. Germline-derived CDR1 and CDR2 are SQVTM and ANQGSEA. CDR3 length: 14 residues. V lost 6 bases, J lost 3 bases, and 6 bases stayed unmatched. The CDR3 protein is CSVRGQGDTGELFF. The DNA for the CDR3 is TGCAGCGTCCGAGGACAGGGAGACACCGGGGAGCTGTTTTTT.

This clone came up once. This rearrangement joins TRBV28 to TRBJ2-3, with 7 bases identical to TRBD2. The CDR3 contains 18 residues. Germline trimming cut 5 bases from V and 7 bases from J; bases unmatched to any gene: 21. Per the germline V gene, CDR1 is MDHEN and CDR2 is SYDVKM. DNA of the CDR3: TGTGCCAGCAGTGGGGACGGACTAGTCGAGGCCTGGGGGAATACGCAGTATTTT. This gives the protein CASSGDGLVEAWGNTQYF.